This T cell receptor (beta chain) is from a study of T-cell memory formation after mild COVID-19. Study at large: TCR clusters were largely donor specific. Broader study findings: Some clones that responded were present in memory (sampled pre-infection), which suggests cross-reactive memory joined.

At least ten counts were recorded for this clonotype. The antigen remains undetermined. TCRdb re-derived calls from the 5' RACE reads in MiXCR, one entry per CDR3 protein. This table has hundreds of thousands of distinct CDR3 sequences, approximately 18% appearing once. The sequence derives from an adult woman who had mild COVID-19 (a few samples of this study predate the infection). Cell type and time point are not known. The sequenced sample consisted of PBMCs or a T cell subset sorted from them (not recorded which).

The CDR3 region is CASSPGIARGGYTEAFF. Here the CDR3 DNA reads TGTGCCAGCTCACCAGGCATTGCTAGGGGAGGGTACACTGAAGCTTTCTTT. The chain employs TRBV18 and TRBJ1-1; TRBD1 might be the D (5 bases). The CDR3 consists of 17 residues. Germline V gene data show CDR1 as KGHSH and CDR2 as LQKENI. V was trimmed by 2 bases and J by 3 bases, leaving 19 bases between them.